This T cell receptor beta chain came from a study of shared clonotypes between healthy human individuals. Findings and caveats of the study: Generation probability values for non-shared clonotypes were lower than those for clonotypes shared by all four donors.

The CDR3 sequence is 15 residues long. Germline V lookup: CDR1 SGHKS, CDR2 YYEKEE (reference sequence). V was pared by 4 bases and J by 2 bases, with 6 bases of the junction left unmatched. Profiled with immunoSEQ multiplex PCR; TCRdb holds only in-frame clones, not every one. The sample lists roughly 2.6 million clones, approximately 90% occurring once. Points on this clone: The antigen remains unidentified. The sample carries other DNA sequences with the same CDR3.

This clonotype was obtained from a man aged 18 to 35 in good health. The chain is built from TRBV5-5 and TRBJ2-7; 10 bases line up with TRBD2. Sequencing was performed on naive CD4+ T cells sorted from blood. The subset denotes: CD45RA+ positively selected. CDR3 residues: CASSLGLAVTYEQYF. In DNA form, the CDR3 reads TGTGCCAGCAGCCTTGGACTAGCGGTAACCTACGAGCAGTACTTC.